The 4 T cell receptor beta chains given below trace back to one sample, sequenced in a study of vaccination and CD4 T cells after COVID-19. Treatment given: roughly nine-day PBMC culture with coronavirus spike peptide pools or control peptides (ViraFEST assay). No antigen is known for these receptors. Cultured CD4+ T-cell DNA underwent Oncomine TCR Beta short-read sequencing. One entry per CDR3 protein, called by TCRdb with MiXCR from the PCR reads. The table has almost 20,000 distinct CDR3 sequences, about 80% seen once; the top ten hold about 18%. The sample here was CD4+ T cells from blood, cultured in vitro, taken after SARS-CoV-2 vaccination. The receptor set was obtained from a human donor who received a COVID-19 vaccine.

This clonotype occurred once. J is TRBJ1-2 and V is TRBV7-9; D uncertain. Germline V lookup: CDR1 SEHNR, CDR2 FQNEAQ (reference sequence). The CDR3 runs 12 residues. The V and J ends lost 5 bases and 2 bases respectively, with 6 bases between them. CDR3 bases: TGTGCCAGCAGCCCCCACAACTATGGCTACACCTTC. Protein product: CASSPHNYGYTF.

The rearrangement links TRBV18 to TRBJ1-3; no clear D. The CDR3 spans 17 residues. Germline loops: CDR1 KGHSH, CDR2 LQKENI. V lost 3 bases and J 2 bases, leaving 17 bases between the germline ends. The CDR3 DNA sequence: TGTGCCAGCTCACCCAAACGGGTCGCGAGTCCTGGAAACACCATATATTTT. Translation: CASSPKRVASPGNTIYF.

The chain carries TRBV7-9 and TRBJ1-4; D might be TRBD1 (5 bases). Trimming took 5 bases from V and 2 from J, leaving 12 bases between them. Germline loops: CDR1 SEHNR, CDR2 FQNEAQ (reference sequence). CDR3 size: 15 residues. The CDR3 reads CASSLNGHTNEKLFF. Written as DNA, the CDR3 is TGTGCCAGCAGCCTAAACGGACATACTAATGAAAAACTGTTTTTT.

This clonotype counts as medium-sized (0.01 to 0.1%). This chain uses TRBV11-2 with TRBJ2-5; D is perhaps TRBD2 (5 bases). Germline assignment: CDR1 SGHAT and CDR2 FQNNGV. Trimming removed 2 bases from V and 7 bases from J, with 14 bases in between. The CDR3 has 14 residues. Here the CDR3 reads CASSLTPTSGTQYF. For the CDR3, the DNA is TGTGCCAGCAGCTTAACCCCTACAAGCGGGACCCAGTACTTC.